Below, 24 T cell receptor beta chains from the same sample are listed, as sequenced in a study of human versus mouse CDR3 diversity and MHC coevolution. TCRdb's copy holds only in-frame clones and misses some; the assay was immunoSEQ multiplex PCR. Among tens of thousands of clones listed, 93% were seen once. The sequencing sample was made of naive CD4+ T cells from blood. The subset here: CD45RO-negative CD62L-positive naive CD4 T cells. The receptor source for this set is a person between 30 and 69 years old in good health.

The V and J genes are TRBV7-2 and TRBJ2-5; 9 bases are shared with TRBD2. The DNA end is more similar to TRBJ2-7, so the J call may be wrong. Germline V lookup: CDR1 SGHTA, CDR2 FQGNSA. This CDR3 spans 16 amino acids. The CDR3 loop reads CASSPHGAGGPYEQYF. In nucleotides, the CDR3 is TGTGCCAGCAGCCCCCATGGGGCGGGAGGGCCATACGAGCAGTACTTC.

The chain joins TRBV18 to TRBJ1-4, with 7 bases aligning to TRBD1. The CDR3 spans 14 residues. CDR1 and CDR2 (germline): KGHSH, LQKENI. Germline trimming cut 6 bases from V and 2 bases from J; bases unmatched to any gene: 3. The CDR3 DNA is TGTGCCAGCTCTATACAGGGGACTAATGAAAAACTGTTTTTT. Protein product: CASSIQGTNEKLFF.

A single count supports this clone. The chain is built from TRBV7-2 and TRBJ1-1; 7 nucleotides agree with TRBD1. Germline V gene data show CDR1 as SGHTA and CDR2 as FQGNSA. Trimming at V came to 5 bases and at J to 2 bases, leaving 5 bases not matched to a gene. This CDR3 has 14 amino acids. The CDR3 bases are TGTGCCAGCAGCCAGACAGGGATCAACACTGAAGCTTTCTTT. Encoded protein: CASSQTGINTEAFF.

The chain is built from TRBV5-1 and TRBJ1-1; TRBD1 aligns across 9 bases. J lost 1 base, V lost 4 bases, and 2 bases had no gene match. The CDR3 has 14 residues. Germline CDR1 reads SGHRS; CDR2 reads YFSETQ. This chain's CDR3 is CASSPGQGNTEAFF. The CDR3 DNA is TGCGCCAGCAGCCCGGGACAGGGGAACACTGAAGCTTTCTTT.

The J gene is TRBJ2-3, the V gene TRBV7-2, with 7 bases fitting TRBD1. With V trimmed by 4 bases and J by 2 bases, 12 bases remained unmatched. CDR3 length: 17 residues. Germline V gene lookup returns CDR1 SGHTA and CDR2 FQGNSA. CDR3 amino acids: CASSSFGTERPTDTQYF. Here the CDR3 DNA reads TGTGCCAGCAGCTCGTTTGGGACAGAACGCCCCACAGATACGCAGTATTTT.

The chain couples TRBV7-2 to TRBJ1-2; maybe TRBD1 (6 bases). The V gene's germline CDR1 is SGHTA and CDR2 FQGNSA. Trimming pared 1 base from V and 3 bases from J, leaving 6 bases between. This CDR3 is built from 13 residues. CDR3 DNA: TGTGCCAGCAGCTTAGACAGGGACTATGGCTACACCTTC. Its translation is CASSLDRDYGYTF.

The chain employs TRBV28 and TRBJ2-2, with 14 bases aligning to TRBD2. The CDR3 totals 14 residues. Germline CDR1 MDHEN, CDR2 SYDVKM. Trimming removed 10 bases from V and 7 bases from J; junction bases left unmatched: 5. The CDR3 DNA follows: TGTGCCACCGGGACTAGCGGGAGAGACGGGGAGCTGTTTTTT. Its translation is CATGTSGRDGELFF.

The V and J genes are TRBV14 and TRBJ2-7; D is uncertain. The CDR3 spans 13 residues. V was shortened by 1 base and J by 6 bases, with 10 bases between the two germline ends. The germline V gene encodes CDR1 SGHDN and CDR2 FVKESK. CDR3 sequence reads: CASSQVPGSEQYF. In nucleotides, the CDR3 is TGTGCCAGCAGCCAAGTCCCGGGTTCCGAGCAGTACTTC.

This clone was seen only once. CDR3 residues: CASSLGTGDYNEQFF. CDR3 coding DNA: TGTGCCAGCAGCCTCGGGACAGGAGACTACAATGAGCAGTTCTTC. This chain joins TRBV7-2 and TRBJ2-1; 8 bases agree with TRBD1. V lost 5 bases to trimming and J lost 3 bases; unmatched junction nucleotides: 6. The CDR3 consists of 15 residues. CDR1 is SGHTA, CDR2 FQGNSA, per germline.

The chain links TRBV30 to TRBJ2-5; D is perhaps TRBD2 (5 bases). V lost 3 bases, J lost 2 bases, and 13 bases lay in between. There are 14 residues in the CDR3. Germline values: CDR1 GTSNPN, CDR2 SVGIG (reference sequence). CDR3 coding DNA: TGTGCCTGGAGGGCCCTCCGGGGACAAGAGACCCAGTACTTC. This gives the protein CAWRALRGQETQYF.

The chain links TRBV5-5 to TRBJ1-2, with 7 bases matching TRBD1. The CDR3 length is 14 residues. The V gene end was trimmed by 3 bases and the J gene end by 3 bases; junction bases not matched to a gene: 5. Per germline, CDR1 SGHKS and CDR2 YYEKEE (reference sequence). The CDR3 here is CASSSGTDDYGYTF. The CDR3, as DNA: TGTGCCAGCAGCTCTGGGACAGACGACTATGGCTACACCTTC. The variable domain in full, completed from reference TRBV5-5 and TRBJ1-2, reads DAGVTQSPTHLIKTRGQQVTLRCSPISGHKSVSWYQQVLGQGPQFIFQYYEKEERGRGNFPDRFSARQFPNYSSELNVNALLLGDSALYLCASSSGTDDYGYTFGSGTRLTVV.

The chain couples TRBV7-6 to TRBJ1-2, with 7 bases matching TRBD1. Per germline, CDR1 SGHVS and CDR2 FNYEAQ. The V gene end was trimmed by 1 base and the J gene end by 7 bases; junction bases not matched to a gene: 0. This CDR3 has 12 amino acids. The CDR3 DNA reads TGTGCCAGCAGCTTAGACAGGGGTGGCTACACCTTC. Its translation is CASSLDRGGYTF.

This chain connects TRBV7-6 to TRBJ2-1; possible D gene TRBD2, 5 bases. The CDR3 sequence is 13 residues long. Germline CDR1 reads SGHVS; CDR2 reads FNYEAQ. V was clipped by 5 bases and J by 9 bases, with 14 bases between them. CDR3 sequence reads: CASSLRGQGEQFF. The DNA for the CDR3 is TGTGCCAGCAGCCTACGAGGGCAAGGTGAGCAGTTCTTC.

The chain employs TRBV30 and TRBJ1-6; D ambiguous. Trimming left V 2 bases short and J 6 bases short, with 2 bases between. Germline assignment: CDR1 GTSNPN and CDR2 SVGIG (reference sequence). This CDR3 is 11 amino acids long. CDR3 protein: CAWSRNSPLHF. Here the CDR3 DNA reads TGTGCCTGGAGTCGTAATTCACCCCTCCACTTT.

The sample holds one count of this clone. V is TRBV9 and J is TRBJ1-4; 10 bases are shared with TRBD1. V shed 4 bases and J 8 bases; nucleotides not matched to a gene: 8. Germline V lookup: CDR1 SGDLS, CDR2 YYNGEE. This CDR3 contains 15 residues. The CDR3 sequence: CASSLGDRGIEKLFF. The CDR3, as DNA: TGTGCCAGCAGCCTAGGGGACAGGGGTATAGAAAAACTGTTTTTT.

CDR3 protein: CASSASGLKGYEQFF. For the CDR3, the DNA is TGTGCCAGCAGCGCGTCGGGACTCAAGGGATATGAGCAGTTCTTC. The chain employs TRBV9 and TRBJ2-1; D may be TRBD2 (6 bases). The CDR3 runs to 15 residues. Trimming removed 3 bases from V and 8 bases from J, with 18 bases in between. From germline, CDR1 is SGDLS and CDR2 YYNGEE.

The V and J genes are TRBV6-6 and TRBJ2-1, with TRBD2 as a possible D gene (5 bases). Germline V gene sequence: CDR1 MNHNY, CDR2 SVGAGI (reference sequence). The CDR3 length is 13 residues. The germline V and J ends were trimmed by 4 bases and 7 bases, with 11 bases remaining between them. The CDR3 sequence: CASSSRAVNEQFF. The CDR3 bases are TGTGCCAGCAGTTCTAGAGCGGTTAATGAGCAGTTCTTC.

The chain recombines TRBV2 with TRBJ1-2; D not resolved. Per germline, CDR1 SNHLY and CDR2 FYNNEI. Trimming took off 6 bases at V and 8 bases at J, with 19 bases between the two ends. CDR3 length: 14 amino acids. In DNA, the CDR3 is TGTGCCAGCAGGGAGGACGGCCTGTTTATCGGCTACACCTTC. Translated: CASREDGLFIGYTF.

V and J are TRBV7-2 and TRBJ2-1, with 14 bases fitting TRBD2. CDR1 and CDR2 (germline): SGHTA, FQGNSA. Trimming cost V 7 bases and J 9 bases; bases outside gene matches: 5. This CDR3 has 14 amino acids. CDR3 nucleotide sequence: TGTGCCAGCACCCCGGGACTAGCGGGGGCTGAGCAGTTCTTC. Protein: CASTPGLAGAEQFF.

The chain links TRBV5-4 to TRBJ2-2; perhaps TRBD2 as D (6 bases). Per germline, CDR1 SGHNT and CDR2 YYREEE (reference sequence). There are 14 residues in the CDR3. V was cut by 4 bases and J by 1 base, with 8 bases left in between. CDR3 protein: CASSVRGNTGELFF. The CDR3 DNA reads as TGTGCCAGCAGCGTGCGGGGGAACACCGGGGAGCTGTTTTTT.

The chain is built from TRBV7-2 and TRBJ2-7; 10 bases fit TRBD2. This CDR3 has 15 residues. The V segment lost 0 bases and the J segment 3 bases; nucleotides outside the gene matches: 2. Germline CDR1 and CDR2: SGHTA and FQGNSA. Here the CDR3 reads CASSLARTSGYEQYF. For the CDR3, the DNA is TGTGCCAGCAGCTTAGCGCGGACTAGCGGCTACGAGCAGTACTTC.

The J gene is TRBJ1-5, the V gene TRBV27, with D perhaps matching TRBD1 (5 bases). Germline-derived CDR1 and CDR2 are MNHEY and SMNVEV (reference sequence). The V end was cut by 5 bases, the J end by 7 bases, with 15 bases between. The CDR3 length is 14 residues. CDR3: CASSALSGAQPQHF. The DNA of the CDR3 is TGTGCCAGCAGTGCACTATCTGGGGCCCAGCCCCAGCATTTT.

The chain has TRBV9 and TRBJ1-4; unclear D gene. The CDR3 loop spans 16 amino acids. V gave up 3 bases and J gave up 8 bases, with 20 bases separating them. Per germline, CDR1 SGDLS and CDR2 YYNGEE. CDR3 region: CASSAGGGRTNEKLFF. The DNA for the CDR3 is TGTGCCAGCAGCGCAGGAGGCGGGAGGACGAACGAAAAACTGTTTTTT.

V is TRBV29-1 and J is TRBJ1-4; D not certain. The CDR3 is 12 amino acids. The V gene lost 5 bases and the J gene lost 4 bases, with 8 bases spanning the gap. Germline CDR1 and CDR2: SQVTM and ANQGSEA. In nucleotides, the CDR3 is TGCAGCGTTATCCAGGATAATGAAAAACTGTTTTTT. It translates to CSVIQDNEKLFF.